Listed below are T cell receptor beta chains from one sample, sequenced in a study of T cells in Graves' hyperthyroidism and ophthalmopathy. TCRdb re-analysed the multiplex PCR reads in MiXCR, keeping a single row per CDR3 protein. The data hold around 300,000 distinct CDR3 sequences, with roughly 15% observed a single time. Sequenced sample: blood. These receptors originate from a woman in her thirties with Graves' hyperthyroidism that later progressed to Graves' ophthalmopathy. CDR3s include the opening cysteine and the closing phenylalanine or tryptophan. The D gene is left open where the match is weak. Where a row states a size, it is once, few, many or the class of an expanded clone; other rows omit it.

TRBJ2-5	.	TRBV18	many	TGTGCCAGCTCACCAGTTGGGAGAGGAGAGACCCAGTACTTC	CASSPVGRGETQYF
TRBJ2-1	.	TRBV11-2	many	TGTGCCAGCAGCTTAGGTACAGGGCTTATCAATGAGCAGTTCTTC	CASSLGTGLINEQFF
TRBJ2-1	.	TRBV2	many	TGTGCCAGCATCGGAAAGGAGGACAGCGAATACAATGAGCAGTTCTTC	CASIGKEDSEYNEQFF
TRBJ2-7	.	TRBV20-1	many	TGCAGTGCTTCGGCACGGAGCTCCTACGAGCAGTACTTC	CSASARSSYEQYF
TRBJ2-4	.	TRBV12-3/TRBV12-4	many	TGTGCCAGCAGTTCCGGACAGATACTAGCCAAAAACATTCAGTACTTC	CASSSGQILAKNIQYF
TRBJ1-4	.	TRBV6-1	few	TGTGCCAGCAGGAGGGCCATCCAGAATGAAAAACTGTTTTTT	CASRRAIQNEKLFF
TRBJ1-1	.	TRBV19	many	TGTGCCAGTAGTAACCGGGTTGAAGCTTTCTTT	CASSNRVEAFF
TRBJ2-7	.	TRBV6-1	many	TGTGCCAGCAGTGAAGAGGACGGCGCGAGTGAGCAGTACTTC	CASSEEDGASEQYF
TRBJ2-1	.	TRBV4-1	.	TGCGCCAGCAGCCGCAGGGAATCGAGCTCCTACAATGAGCAGTTCTTC	CASSRRESSSYNEQFF
TRBJ2-1	.	TRBV28	many	TGTGCCAGCATAAGACTAGGCGGTGAGCAGTTCTTC	CASIRLGGEQFF
TRBJ2-6	.	TRBV30	many	TGTGCCTGGGGAGCGGGCTCTGGGGCCAACGTCCTGACTTTC	CAWGAGSGANVLTF
TRBJ2-7	.	TRBV6-1	.	TGTGCCAGCAGTCCGACTCCTCGCCTTTACTACGAGCAGTACTTC	CASSPTPRLYYEQYF
TRBJ1-1	.	TRBV6-1	many	TGTGCCAGCAGTCGTAAGGGCAGGGGAAACACTGAAGCTTTCTTT	CASSRKGRGNTEAFF
TRBJ2-5	.	TRBV7-9	many	TGTGCCAGCAGCTTAGACGGTAAACAAGAGACCCAGTACTTC	CASSLDGKQETQYF
TRBJ2-7	TRBD2	TRBV6-1	many	TGTGCCAGCAGTGAGGGGACTAGCGGGATCTACGAGCAGTACTTC	CASSEGTSGIYEQYF
TRBJ2-5	.	TRBV12-3/TRBV12-4	many	TGTGCCAGCGGATCAGGGGCAGAGACCCAGTACTTC	CASGSGAETQYF
TRBJ2-1	TRBD2	TRBV20-1	many	TGCAGTGCAGTGGGACTAGCGGGGGGGAGCTCCTACAATGAGCAGTTCTTC	CSAVGLAGGSSYNEQFF
TRBJ1-2	.	TRBV28	.	TGTGCCAGCAGTTCCCTAGCGGGAGGTGCTCGTGGCTACACCTTC	CASSSLAGGARGYTF
TRBJ2-2	TRBD2	TRBV20-1	.	TGCAGTGCTCCCTCGACTAGCGGGAGGGCGCAGTCCGGGGAGCTGTTTTTT	CSAPSTSGRAQSGELFF
TRBJ2-5	.	TRBV7-2	many	TGTGCCAGCAGCTCAGGTTTGCAGGGCGAGACCCAGTACTTC	CASSSGLQGETQYF